These 26 T cell receptor beta chains came from one sample sequenced in a study of chemoradiotherapy in HPV16-positive cancers. Clones were read by immunoSEQ multiplex PCR, and TCRdb kept only the in-frame ones, dropping some. This sample carries more than 10,000 clones, approximately 89% of them seen once, and the ten largest clones take 22%. Specimen: blood, collected from a patient who underwent chemoradiotherapy. These receptors originate from a human donor with HPV-associated anogenital cancer.

The sample holds a few counts of this clone. The chain has TRBV6-5 and TRBJ2-5; possible D gene TRBD1, 7 bases. The germline V and J ends were trimmed by 8 bases and 1 base, with 11 bases remaining between them. This CDR3 is 13 amino acids long. Germline CDR1 reads MNHEY; CDR2 reads SVGAGI. CDR3 coding DNA: TGTGCCAGCGGAGGGGACAGCCAAGAGACCCAGTACTTC. Its protein product is CASGGDSQETQYF.

This chain uses TRBV7-3 with TRBJ2-7, with D hard to call. Trimming cost V 2 bases and J 3 bases, with 5 bases left between them. Germline CDR1 is SGHTA and CDR2 is FQGTGA. This CDR3 spans 12 amino acids. The CDR3 sequence is CASSLYSYEQYF. The CDR3 DNA is TGTGCCAGCAGCTTATACAGCTACGAGCAGTACTTC.

This rearrangement joins TRBV7-9 to TRBJ2-7; D is possibly TRBD1 or TRBD2 (5 bases each). The CDR3 totals 12 residues. The V gene's germline CDR1 is SEHNR and CDR2 FQNEAQ (reference sequence). V was clipped by 8 bases and J by 3 bases, with 11 bases between them. In DNA, the CDR3 is TGTGCCAGCGGGGACGGAAACTACGAGCAGTACTTC. This codes for CASGDGNYEQYF.

The gene calls are TRBV6-5 and TRBJ1-2; D not certain. The CDR3 is 15 residues long. The germline CDR1 and CDR2 sequences are MNHEY and SVGAGI. V lost 7 bases to trimming and J lost 5 bases, with 20 bases between them. CDR3 loop: CASKRSPLDIYGYTF. DNA of the CDR3: TGTGCCAGCAAAAGGAGCCCTTTAGATATATATGGCTACACCTTC.

This sequence joins TRBV9 and TRBJ2-5; the D gene is possibly TRBD2 (5 bases). The assigned J gene may be wrong: the sequence end matches TRBJ2-7 better. Germline CDR1 SGDLS, CDR2 YYNGEE. This CDR3 comprises 13 residues. CDR3 sequence (DNA): TGTGCCAGCAGCGTAGGAGGGTCCTACGAGCAGTACTTC. This encodes CASSVGGSYEQYF.

The chain recombines TRBV9 with TRBJ1-1, with D tentatively TRBD1 (6 bases). This CDR3 has 15 amino acids. The ends were cut back, 2 bases at V and 1 base at J, with 12 bases in the middle. The germline V gene has CDR1 SGDLS and CDR2 YYNGEE. The CDR3 bases are TGTGCCAGCAGCGTCCGGACAGACGCGAACACTGAAGCTTTCTTT. Amino acid sequence: CASSVRTDANTEAFF.

This sequence joins TRBV2 and TRBJ1-4; TRBD1 agrees at 7 bases. This CDR3 has 14 amino acids. After removal of 10 bases from V and 8 bases from J, the junction contained 13 bases not matched to a gene. Per the germline V gene, CDR1 is SNHLY and CDR2 is FYNNEI. CDR3 sequence reads: CANRRLQGTEKLFF. The DNA for the CDR3 is TGTGCCAACCGACGACTACAGGGGACGGAAAAACTGTTTTTT. Filled out from reference TRBV2 and TRBJ1-4, the complete variable domain reads EPEVTQTPSHQVTQMGQEVILRCVPISNHLYFYWYRQILGQKVEFLVSFYNNEISEKSEIFDDQFSVERPDGSNFTLKIRSTKLEDSAMYFCANRRLQGTEKLFFGSGTQLSVL.

The gene calls are TRBV7-2 and TRBJ1-1; maybe TRBD1 (5 bases). CDR1 SGHTA and CDR2 FQGNSA come from the germline V gene. The V gene lost 8 bases and the J gene lost 6 bases, with 13 bases spanning the gap. CDR3 size: 12 residues. CDR3 sequence reads: CASGLRDAEAFF. The CDR3 coding sequence is TGTGCCAGCGGCCTAAGGGACGCTGAAGCTTTCTTT.

This chain connects TRBV15 to TRBJ1-4, with a tentative D call TRBD1 (5 bases). The germline CDR1 and CDR2 sequences are LNHNV and YYDKDF (reference sequence). Trimming removed 0 bases at V and 7 bases at J, with 12 bases between. This CDR3 is built from 15 residues. The CDR3 coding sequence is TGTGCCACCAGCAGAGAGGGGGTGCGATCTGAAAAACTGTTTTTT. Residues: CATSREGVRSEKLFF.

This clone turned up a few times. The chain uses TRBV6-1 and TRBJ2-3; possible D gene TRBD1, 5 bases. There are 14 residues in the CDR3. CDR1 and CDR2 (germline): MNHNS, SASEGT. The V end lost 4 bases, the J end lost 0 bases, and 8 bases lay between the germline ends. Here the CDR3 DNA reads TGTGCCAGCAGTGTGCGACAGAGCACAGATACGCAGTATTTT. Encoded protein: CASSVRQSTDTQYF.

The V and J genes are TRBV6-4 and TRBJ2-1; 10 bases agree with TRBD2. The CDR3 has 15 residues. J gave up 8 bases and V 4 bases, and 8 bases lay outside the gene matches. Germline CDR1 reads MRHNA; CDR2 reads SNTAGT. As DNA, the CDR3 is TGTGCCAGCAGTGGATCTAGCGGGAGTGGGGATGAGCAGTTCTTC. It encodes CASSGSSGSGDEQFF.

The rearrangement links TRBV10-3 to TRBJ1-1; D perhaps matches TRBD1 (6 bases). Germline CDR1 is ENHRY and CDR2 is SYGVKD. The germline V and J ends were trimmed by 3 bases and 5 bases, with 13 bases remaining between them. This CDR3 is built from 14 residues. CDR3 loop: CAISEQGERTEAFF. The DNA for the CDR3 is TGTGCCATCAGTGAACAGGGAGAAAGGACTGAAGCTTTCTTT.

This clone appeared a few times. V gene TRBV6-1 combines with J gene TRBJ1-6, with TRBD1 as a possible D gene (6 bases). This CDR3 contains 16 residues. The germline CDR1 and CDR2 sequences are MNHNS and SASEGT. Trimming pared 4 bases from V and 2 bases from J, leaving 12 bases between. The CDR3 DNA reads as TGTGCCAGCAGTGCCCCGTGGGGGCCCTATAATTCACCCCTCCACTTT. The encoded protein is CASSAPWGPYNSPLHF.

V and J are TRBV13 and TRBJ2-4; 7 bases are a match to TRBD2. CDR1 is PRHDT, CDR2 FYEKMQ, per germline (reference sequence). V lost 8 bases and J lost 0; bases outside the gene matches: 4. The CDR3 covers 14 residues. The CDR3 region is CASGRGLAKNIQYF. CDR3 DNA sequence: TGTGCCAGCGGGAGGGGACTAGCCAAAAACATTCAGTACTTC.

The chain is built from TRBV27 and TRBJ1-1; maybe TRBD1 (6 bases). The CDR3 totals 13 residues. V lost 1 base, J lost 7 bases, and 10 bases lay in between. Germline V gene lookup returns CDR1 MNHEY and CDR2 SMNVEV (reference sequence). The DNA for the CDR3 is TGTGCCAGCAGTTTATTGTCCAGGGGTGAAGCTTTCTTT. It yields the protein CASSLLSRGEAFF.

J is TRBJ2-3 and V is TRBV4-3; perhaps TRBD2 as D (6 bases). The V end lost 1 base, the J end lost 4 bases, and 15 bases lay between the germline ends. CDR3 length: 16 residues. Germline CDR1 and CDR2: LGHNA and YSLEER. For the CDR3, the DNA is TGCGCCAGCAGCCAAGGATGGGGGGTAGGCTCAGATACGCAGTATTTT. Translated, it gives CASSQGWGVGSDTQYF.

The chain is built from TRBV27 and TRBJ2-5; TRBD1 matches 8 bases. Germline-derived CDR1 and CDR2 are MNHEY and SMNVEV (reference sequence). V lost 6 bases and J lost 4; bases outside the gene matches: 10. The CDR3 is 15 amino acids. CDR3 DNA sequence: TGTGCCAGCAGCCGGACAGGGCCCCAGTTAGAGACCCAGTACTTC. Translated: CASSRTGPQLETQYF.

The V call is TRBV6-5, the J call TRBJ1-2, with D unclear. In germline, CDR1 is MNHEY, CDR2 SVGAGI. The CDR3 covers 13 residues. Trimming cost V 2 bases and J 2 bases, with 6 bases left between them. Here the CDR3 DNA reads TGTGCCAGCAGTTACGACGCCAACTATGGCTACACCTTC. This codes for CASSYDANYGYTF.

The CDR3 coding sequence is TGTGCCAGCAGCTGGGACCTCAAAGCCTACGAGCAGTACTTC. Amino acids: CASSWDLKAYEQYF. J is TRBJ2-5 and V is TRBV7-8; D is possibly TRBD1 or TRBD2 (5 bases each). Judging by the DNA end, TRBJ2-7 fits better; the J call may be wrong. The CDR3 loop spans 14 amino acids. The germline V gene has CDR1 SGHVS and CDR2 FQNEAQ.

The chain joins TRBV4-1 to TRBJ1-4; no clear D. CDR3 length: 18 amino acids. CDR1 is MGHRA and CDR2 is YSYEKL in the germline V gene. Trimming pared 1 base from V and 0 bases from J, leaving 15 bases between. The CDR3 bases are TGCGCCAGCAGCCAAGCTTTAAGAAAGCCTGCAACTAATGAAAAACTGTTTTTT. Its protein is CASSQALRKPATNEKLFF.

The gene calls are TRBV4-3 and TRBJ1-4; TRBD1 aligns across 7 bases. Germline CDR1 reads LGHNA; CDR2 reads YSLEER. V was pared by 6 bases and J by 3 bases, with 4 bases of the junction left unmatched. This CDR3 is built from 14 residues. The CDR3 nucleotides are TGCGCCAGCAGTCCGGACAGGCCTAATGAAAAACTGTTTTTT. Translating gives CASSPDRPNEKLFF.

The chain links TRBV15 to TRBJ2-1; 11 nucleotides line up with TRBD2. Trimming at V came to 1 base and at J to 3 bases, leaving 5 bases not matched to a gene. Germline V gene sequence: CDR1 LNHNV, CDR2 YYDKDF (reference sequence). This CDR3 comprises 17 residues. The CDR3 is CATSRVLAGAFYNEQFF. DNA of the CDR3: TGTGCCACCAGCAGAGTACTAGCGGGAGCCTTCTACAATGAGCAGTTCTTC.

The chain has TRBV5-6 and TRBJ2-7; TRBD2 agrees at 9 bases. Germline CDR1 is SGHDT and CDR2 is YYEEEE. CDR3 length equals 14 residues. Trimming took 4 bases from V and 1 from J; bases not matched to a gene: 3. Written as DNA, the CDR3 is TGTGCCAGCAGCCTTAGCGGGAGATCCTACGAGCAGTACTTC. Its protein product is CASSLSGRSYEQYF.

V is TRBV7-8 and J is TRBJ2-1; D is uncertain. V shed 5 bases and J shed 0 bases, with 29 bases lying between them. The CDR3 consists of 21 residues. Germline V gene sequence: CDR1 SGHVS, CDR2 FQNEAQ. CDR3 in DNA: TGTGCCAGCAGCGCCTATTTTATAGGGAACCGACCATCCCGCTCCTACAATGAGCAGTTCTTC. Translation: CASSAYFIGNRPSRSYNEQFF.

This clone was counted once. This chain joins TRBV9 and TRBJ1-1; D not certain. The CDR3 is 14 residues long. Germline assignment: CDR1 SGDLS and CDR2 YYNGEE. Trimming removed 2 bases from V and 0 bases from J, with 8 bases in between. The CDR3 protein is CASSVRAMNTEAFF. CDR3 in DNA: TGTGCCAGCAGCGTGAGAGCTATGAACACTGAAGCTTTCTTT.

The V call is TRBV28, the J call TRBJ2-3; a weak D match, TRBD2 (5 bases). Germline V gene data show CDR1 as MDHEN and CDR2 as SYDVKM. Deletions cut 5 bases from V and 6 bases from J, with 9 bases between. The CDR3 has 12 amino acids. The CDR3 sequence: CASSTGWDTQYF. In nucleotides, the CDR3 is TGTGCCAGCAGTACGGGGTGGGATACGCAGTATTTT. Looking up the rest from reference TRBV28 and TRBJ2-3 gives the full variable domain: DVKVTQSSRYLVKRTGEKVFLECVQDMDHENMFWYRQDPGLGLRLIYFSYDVKMKEKGDIPEGYSVSREKKERFSLILESASTNQTSMYLCASSTGWDTQYFGPGTRLTVL.